A selection of T cell receptor beta chains follows, all from one sample in a study. TCRdb itself ran the RT-PCR reads through MiXCR, one entry per CDR3 protein. The table shows fewer than 800,000 distinct CDR3 sequences, with 14% occurring only once. The source material was memory CD4+ T cells from blood. The receptors stem from a female donor in good health, serving as a healthy control. Both conserved end residues are part of each CDR3. The D gene is left open where the match is weak. Part of the rows lack a size; the others show once, few, many or a class for expanded clones.

-	TRBD2	TRBV5-6	TRBJ2-7	TGTGCCAGCAGCGGCCAGACTAGCGGAAAGTTAGAGCAGTACTTC	CASSGQTSGKLEQYF
-	-	TRBV7-2	TRBJ2-3	TGTGCCAGCAGCTTGGATGTTAATACGCAGTATTTT	CASSLDVNTQYF
-	TRBD2	TRBV9	TRBJ2-1	TGTGCCAGCAGCGTAGAGCCTAGCGGGAGTTTCAATGAGCAGTTCTTC	CASSVEPSGSFNEQFF
few	TRBD2	TRBV11-2	TRBJ2-4	TGTGCCAGCAGCTTAGAAACTAGCGGGAAAAACATTCAGTACTTC	CASSLETSGKNIQYF
few	TRBD2	TRBV14	TRBJ2-1	TGTGCCAGCAGCCAAGAGCGCAGCGGGACGCCGTTCTACAATGAGCAGTTCTTC	CASSQERSGTPFYNEQFF
few	-	TRBV5-1	TRBJ2-7	TGCGCCAGCAGCTTGGCGGTGGACGAGCAGTACTTC	CASSLAVDEQYF
-	-	TRBV7-2	TRBJ1-6	TGTGCCAGCAGCTATATGGGGGATTCACCCCTCCACTTT	CASSYMGDSPLHF
many	TRBD1	TRBV12-3/TRBV12-4	TRBJ2-7	TGTGCCAGCAGTTCGACGACAGGGACCGAGCAGTACTTC	CASSSTTGTEQYF
many	TRBD2	TRBV7-8	TRBJ2-1	TGTGCCAGCAGCTTAGCGTTTAGCGGGGGGCACAATGAGCAGTTCTTC	CASSLAFSGGHNEQFF
-	TRBD1	TRBV10-2	TRBJ2-1	TGCGCCAGCAGTGCGACAGGGTTGAATTATGAGCAGTTCTTC	CASSATGLNYEQFF
few	TRBD2	TRBV20-1	TRBJ2-3	TGCAGTGCTAGTTATTTGGGGCGGGAGGGCACAGATACGCAGTATTTT	CSASYLGREGTDTQYF
many	TRBD2	TRBV12-3/TRBV12-4	TRBJ2-1	TGTGCCAGCAGCCTTGGGGGACTAGCTGCCTACAATGAGCAGTTCTTC	CASSLGGLAAYNEQFF
-	TRBD1	TRBV20-1	TRBJ2-7	TGCAGTGCGGCACCCGGGACAGCCTCCTACGAGCAGTACTTC	CSAAPGTASYEQYF
many	TRBD2	TRBV12-3/TRBV12-4	TRBJ2-7	TGTGCCAGCAGTTTAAGTTTAGCGGGAGTCAACGAGCAGTACTTC	CASSLSLAGVNEQYF
many	-	TRBV9	TRBJ2-5	TGTGCCAGCAGCGTAACCGCGGGAAAGGAGACCCAGTACTTC	CASSVTAGKETQYF
-	TRBD1	TRBV11-2	TRBJ1-6	TGTGCCAGCAGCTGGAGGGGGACAGGGGATTCACCCCTCCACTTT	CASSWRGTGDSPLHF
many	TRBD1	TRBV7-2	TRBJ2-1	TGTGCCAGCAGCCCAAGGACAGGGAAATTAGACAATGAGCAGTTCTTC	CASSPRTGKLDNEQFF
few	TRBD2	TRBV7-2	TRBJ2-1	TGTGCCAGCAGCAAAGACGGGACTAGCGGGGGTTATGAGCAGTTCTTC	CASSKDGTSGGYEQFF
many	-	TRBV4-3	TRBJ2-7	TGCGCCAGCAGCCAAGATAGCAGGAGCTCCTACGAGCAGTACTTC	CASSQDSRSSYEQYF
few	TRBD2	TRBV5-1	TRBJ2-2	TGCGCCAGCAGCTTGGCCGGGGGAGCGGGAGTTAGCACCGGGGAGCTGTTTTTT	CASSLAGGAGVSTGELFF
-	TRBD1	TRBV20-1	TRBJ1-2	TGCAGTGCTGGACAGGGTCCGGACTATGGCTACACCTTC	CSAGQGPDYGYTF
many	TRBD1	TRBV10-3	TRBJ2-7	TGTGCCATCAGGGACAGGGCAAGCTCCTACGAGCAGTACTTC	CAIRDRASSYEQYF
-	TRBD2	TRBV2	TRBJ2-5	TGTGCCAGCAGTGAACTAGCGGGAGGAGAGACCCAGTACTTC	CASSELAGGETQYF
few	-	TRBV20-1	TRBJ2-7	TGCAGTGCGCTAGGACCGACCTTCTCCTACGAGCAGTACTTC	CSALGPTFSYEQYF
-	-	TRBV6-2/TRBV6-3	TRBJ1-5	TGTGCCAGCAGTTACTACCACATAAGCAATCAGCCCCAGCATTTT	CASSYYHISNQPQHF
many	-	TRBV20-1	TRBJ1-2	TGCAGTGTTAGACTGGGGACTCTACTCGATGGCTACACCTTC	CSVRLGTLLDGYTF
-	TRBD1	TRBV5-4	TRBJ1-2	TGTGCCAGCAGCTCCCGGACAGGGGGCTACTATGGCTACACCTTC	CASSSRTGGYYGYTF
-	-	TRBV21-1	TRBJ1-4	TGTGCCAGCAGCAAAGAAGGCGAGGATTGGAATGAAAAACTGTTTTTT	CASSKEGEDWNEKLFF
few	-	TRBV3-1	TRBJ2-7	TGTGCCAGCAGCCACCTACTAGGGGGAGAAGACGAGCAGTACTTC	CASSHLLGGEDEQYF
-	-	TRBV3-1	TRBJ1-1	TGTGCCAGCAGCCAAGCGTGGCCTGGGGACACTGAAGCTTTCTTT	CASSQAWPGDTEAFF
few	-	TRBV3-1	TRBJ1-1	TGTGCCAGCAGACCTTCAATACAGGGTAACACTGAAGCTTTCTTT	CASRPSIQGNTEAFF
-	-	TRBV29-1	TRBJ1-2	TGCAGCGTCCTAGGGGATGGCTACGCCTTC	CSVLGDGYAF
-	-	TRBV20-1	TRBJ2-1	TGCAGTGCTAGAGACCGGACTACGCATGAGCAGTTCTTC	CSARDRTTHEQFF
many	TRBD1	TRBV29-1	TRBJ2-1	TGCAGCGTTGAAGTAACAGGGGGCAATGAGCAGTTCTTC	CSVEVTGGNEQFF
few	-	TRBV6-1	TRBJ1-3	TGTGCCAGCAGTGAAGCCATGGGGTTAACTGGAAACACCATATATTTT	CASSEAMGLTGNTIYF
-	-	TRBV5-6	TRBJ2-4	TGTGCCAGCAGCTTGGAGAGAGTAGCCAAAAACATTCAGTACTTC	CASSLERVAKNIQYF
-	TRBD2	TRBV3-1	TRBJ2-7	TGTGCCAGCAGCCCCTTAGCGGGGGAACCCTACGAGCAGTACTTC	CASSPLAGEPYEQYF
-	-	TRBV6-1	TRBJ2-5	TGTGCCAGCAGCCGCGTCAGGGACCGAGAGACCCAGTACTTC	CASSRVRDRETQYF
many	-	TRBV15	TRBJ2-3	TGTGCCACCAGCAGAGATAACTCCAGGGGCACAGATACGCAGTATTTT	CATSRDNSRGTDTQYF
-	-	TRBV20-1	TRBJ1-5	TGCAGTGCTCCTATTTACACGGTAACGCAAATCATTAGCAATCAGCCCCAGCATTTT	CSAPIYTVTQIISNQPQHF
few	TRBD2	TRBV2	TRBJ2-5	TGTGCCAGCAGTGCGCTAGCGGGAGTAGAGACCCAGTACTTC	CASSALAGVETQYF
many	-	TRBV7-9	TRBJ2-5	TGTGCCAGCGATCAAGGCCAAGAGACCCAGTACTTC	CASDQGQETQYF
many	-	TRBV7-2	TRBJ2-5	TGTGCCAGCAGTCTCGCAGGGGGAGGAGAAGAGACCCAGTACTTC	CASSLAGGGEETQYF
many	-	TRBV6-5	TRBJ2-7	TGTGCCAGTACTAACTCCTACGAGCAGTACTTC	CASTNSYEQYF
-	-	TRBV5-1	TRBJ2-7	TGCGCCAGCAGCTTGGGGGGGCAGGTCCTCTACGAGCAGTACTTC	CASSLGGQVLYEQYF
few	-	TRBV7-9	TRBJ1-1	TGTGCCAGCAGCCCCCCTTTGTTACTCCTGAACACTGAAGCTTTCTTT	CASSPPLLLLNTEAFF
many	-	TRBV24-1	TRBJ2-1	TGTGCCACCAGTGATTCTCAGGGTCTGAGCTCCTACAATGAGCAGTTCTTC	CATSDSQGLSSYNEQFF
few	-	TRBV6-2/TRBV6-3	TRBJ1-3	TGTGCCAGCAGTTTGCTGGGAACTGGAAACACCATATATTTT	CASSLLGTGNTIYF